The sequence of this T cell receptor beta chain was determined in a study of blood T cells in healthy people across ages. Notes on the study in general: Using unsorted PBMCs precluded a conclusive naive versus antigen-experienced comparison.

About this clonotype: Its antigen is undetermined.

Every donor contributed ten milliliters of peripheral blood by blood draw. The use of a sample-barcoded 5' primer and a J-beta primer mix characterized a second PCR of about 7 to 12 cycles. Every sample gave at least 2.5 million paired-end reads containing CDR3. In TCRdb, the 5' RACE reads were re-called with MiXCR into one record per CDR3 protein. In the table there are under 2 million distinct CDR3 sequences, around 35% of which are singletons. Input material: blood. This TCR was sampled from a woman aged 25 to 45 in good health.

Here the CDR3 DNA reads TGTGCCACCAGTGAAGGGACATCAAATCAGCCCCAGCATTTT. This sequence encodes CATSEGTSNQPQHF. This chain uses TRBV24-1 with TRBJ1-5, with D possibly matching TRBD1 (6 bases). The CDR3 has 14 residues. CDR1 KGHDR and CDR2 SFDVKD come from the germline V gene. The ends were cut back, 4 bases at V and 4 bases at J, with 10 bases in the middle.